These 22 T cell receptor beta chains share one sample of origin, sequenced in a study of T-cell reconstitution after alpha-beta-depleted transplantation in children. Preparing the TCRbeta library involved the use of unique molecular identifiers. Each CDR3 protein is one row after TCRdb ran MiXCR on the PCR reads. The sample holds 450,000 to 600,000 distinct CDR3 sequences, roughly a tenth seen once. Sample: PBMCs, taken before TCRalphabeta/CD19-depleted stem cell transplant. These receptors came from a child younger than 10 with inherited bone marrow failure, due to receive a stem cell transplant.

This clonotype was seen at least ten times. The rearrangement joins TRBV20-1 to TRBJ2-1; TRBD2 matches at 9 bases. Germline V gives CDR1 DFQATT, CDR2 SNEGSKA (reference sequence). The V gene end was trimmed by 6 bases and the J gene end by 6 bases; junction bases not matched to a gene: 12. The CDR3 is 15 residues long. In nucleotides, the CDR3 is TGCAGTGCCGCGAAACTAGCGGGCGTGACCAATGAGCAGTTCTTC. This encodes CSAAKLAGVTNEQFF.

In this sample, this clonotype turned up many times. This chain uses TRBV3-1 with TRBJ2-4, with D possibly TRBD1 on 6 matching bases. The V end was cut by 4 bases, the J end by 6 bases, with 10 bases between. The CDR3 has 13 amino acids. In germline, CDR1 is LGHDT, CDR2 YNNKEL (reference sequence). The DNA for the CDR3 is TGTGCCAGCAGCCTTAGGACAGTAAACATTCAGTACTTC. Translating it yields CASSLRTVNIQYF.

This clonotype was counted only a few times. The CDR3 is CASSLGLISGANVLTF. The CDR3 nucleotides are TGTGCCAGCAGTTTGGGGCTGATCTCTGGGGCCAACGTCCTGACTTTC. This rearrangement joins TRBV28 to TRBJ2-6; TRBD1 might be the D (5 bases). V was trimmed by 3 bases and J by 0 bases, leaving 9 bases between them. Germline CDR1 and CDR2: MDHEN and SYDVKM. This CDR3 contains 16 residues.

This clonotype was found a few times. This chain uses TRBV30 with TRBJ2-7, with D unclear. Looked up from germline, CDR1 is GTSNPN and CDR2 is SVGIG (reference sequence). The CDR3 runs to 12 residues. V gave up 3 bases and J gave up 2 bases, with 8 bases separating them. The CDR3, as DNA: TGTGCCTGGAGACGCGGAACCTACGAGCAGTACTTC. It yields the protein CAWRRGTYEQYF.

In this sample, this clonotype turned up a few times. The chain joins TRBV20-1 to TRBJ1-1; perhaps TRBD1 as D (6 bases). CDR1 is DFQATT and CDR2 is SNEGSKA in the germline V gene (reference sequence). Trimming left V 3 bases short and J 4 bases short, with 15 bases between. This CDR3 is built from 14 residues. The CDR3, as DNA: TGCAGTGCTAGTAGGCGCTCGGGGGCCACTGAAGCTTTCTTT. Protein sequence: CSASRRSGATEAFF.

This clonotype was seen a handful of times. This rearrangement joins TRBV7-7 to TRBJ2-5; D possibly corresponds to TRBD1 (5 bases). The CDR3 extends over 14 amino acids. V was clipped by 1 base and J by 2 bases, with 8 bases between them. From germline, CDR1 is SSHAT and CDR2 FNYEAQ (reference sequence). DNA of the CDR3: TGTGCCAGCAGCTTAGATGGGGCACAAGAGACCCAGTACTTC. Protein: CASSLDGAQETQYF.

V gene TRBV18 combines with J gene TRBJ2-5, with D unclear. Trimming shortened V by 0 bases and J by 4 bases, and 15 bases separated the two germline ends. This CDR3 region has 16 residues. Germline V lookup: CDR1 KGHSH, CDR2 LQKENI. Here the CDR3 reads CASSPPDHRWGETQYF. CDR3 DNA: TGTGCCAGCTCACCACCGGATCACCGGTGGGGAGAGACCCAGTACTTC. Combining the CDR3 with reference TRBV18 and TRBJ2-5 gives the whole variable domain NAGVMQNPRHLVRRRGQEARLRCSPMKGHSHVYWYRQLPEEGLKFMVYLQKENIIDESGMPKERFSAEFPKEGPSILRIQQVVRGDSAAYFCASSPPDHRWGETQYFGPGTRLLVL.

This clonotype showed up many times. The chain links TRBV6-5 to TRBJ2-1; 8 nucleotides line up with TRBD2. The germline V gene has CDR1 MNHEY and CDR2 SVGAGI. The CDR3 covers 14 residues. Unmatched junction bases numbered 4, after V lost 2 bases and J lost 7 bases. The CDR3 spells CASSYPGGLNEQFF. CDR3 coding DNA: TGTGCCAGCAGTTACCCGGGAGGGTTAAATGAGCAGTTCTTC.

This clonotype was counted at least ten times. CDR3 region: CASSLALGAAGRQETQYF. CDR3 sequence (DNA): TGTGCCAGCAGCTTAGCGCTCGGGGCGGCGGGGCGACAAGAGACCCAGTACTTC. The chain carries TRBV7-2 and TRBJ2-5, with D perhaps matching TRBD2 (6 bases). CDR1 is SGHTA and CDR2 is FQGNSA in the germline V gene. V shed 0 bases and J shed 2 bases, with 19 bases lying between them. This CDR3 contains 18 residues.

This clonotype occurred many times. The CDR3 reads CASSVEGGGTDTQYF. CDR3 in DNA: TGTGCCAGCAGTGTTGAAGGGGGCGGCACAGATACGCAGTATTTT. The chain joins TRBV6-4 to TRBJ2-3; 7 bases fit TRBD1. The CDR3 is 15 residues long. V gave up 4 bases and J gave up 1 base; unmatched junction bases: 5. Germline CDR1 is MRHNA and CDR2 is SNTAGT.

This clonotype was observed at least ten times. The V and J genes are TRBV12-3 or TRBV12-4 and TRBJ2-1; D gene uncertain. CDR3 length equals 13 residues. Between the trimmed V and J ends, which lost 6 bases and 3 bases, there was a span of 9 bases. The CDR3 nucleotides are TGTGCCAGCAGGCCGGCGTACTACAATGAGCAGTTCTTC. Translation: CASRPAYYNEQFF.

This rearrangement joins TRBV29-1 to TRBJ1-2, with D uncertain. The CDR3 is made up of 11 amino acids. V was cut by 4 bases and J by 7 bases, with 10 bases left in between. Germline V CDR1 and CDR2: SQVTM, ANQGSEA. CDR3 sequence: CSVVLQFGYTF. The CDR3 nucleotides are TGCAGCGTTGTTCTACAGTTTGGCTACACCTTC.

This clonotype appeared many times. The chain carries TRBV4-3 and TRBJ2-2; D may be TRBD2 (5 bases). Trimming shortened V by 4 bases and J by 8 bases, and 14 bases separated the two germline ends. This CDR3 has 14 amino acids. In germline, CDR1 is LGHNA, CDR2 YSLEER. As DNA, the CDR3 is TGCGCCAGCAGCCGAGAGTGGGGAGTTGGGGAGCTGTTTTTT. The encoded protein is CASSREWGVGELFF.

CDR3 loop: CSATGTSGRGRYNEQFF. The CDR3 nucleotides read TGCAGTGCTACCGGGACTAGCGGGAGGGGGAGGTACAATGAGCAGTTCTTC. The chain joins TRBV20-1 to TRBJ2-1; 16 nucleotides align to TRBD2. The germline CDR1 and CDR2 sequences are DFQATT and SNEGSKA (reference sequence). V shed 4 bases and J 4 bases; nucleotides not matched to a gene: 7. The CDR3 is made up of 17 amino acids.

This clonotype has a count of ten or more. The V and J genes are TRBV7-2 and TRBJ2-1, with D possibly TRBD1 on 6 matching bases. Per the germline V gene, CDR1 is SGHTA and CDR2 is FQGNSA. V lost 3 bases, J lost 2 bases, and 11 bases lay in between. The CDR3 has 15 amino acids. For the CDR3, the DNA is TGTGCCAGCAGCTTCAGGGGAGTGCCCTACAATGAGCAGTTCTTC. Translated, it gives CASSFRGVPYNEQFF.

This clonotype was detected ten times or more. This chain joins TRBV12-3 or TRBV12-4 and TRBJ2-1; no clear D gene. The CDR3 consists of 13 residues. With 3 bases removed from V and 5 bases from J, the gap between germline ends came to 8 bases. The DNA for the CDR3 is TGTGCCAGCAGTTTTGGGCGGAACAATGAGCAGTTCTTC. It translates to CASSFGRNNEQFF.

Ten or more counts support this clonotype. This sequence joins TRBV6-5 and TRBJ2-1; 7 nucleotides align to TRBD2. CDR3 size: 15 residues. Per the germline V gene, CDR1 is MNHEY and CDR2 is SVGAGI. J gave up 2 bases and V 4 bases, and 5 bases lay outside the gene matches. The CDR3 here is CASSFGLVPYNEQFF. Written as DNA, the CDR3 is TGTGCCAGCAGTTTCGGACTAGTCCCCTACAATGAGCAGTTCTTC.

This clonotype was observed at least ten times. The chain employs TRBV4-3 and TRBJ2-7; D might be TRBD1 or TRBD2, each matching 6 bases. This CDR3 comprises 14 residues. V lost 1 base and J 3 bases, leaving 10 bases between the germline ends. CDR1 and CDR2 from the germline V gene are LGHNA and YSLEER. CDR3 in amino acids: CASSQGRGGYEQYF. In DNA form, the CDR3 reads TGCGCCAGCAGCCAAGGCAGGGGAGGCTACGAGCAGTACTTC.

On this clonotype: The junction departs from the called germline gene at one end, perhaps through a read error. CDR3 protein: CARSSVRNTEAFF. Written as DNA, the CDR3 is TGTGCCCGCAGCTCGGTTAGGAACACTGAAGCTTTCTTT. The chain has TRBV28 and TRBJ1-1; D uncertain. The CDR3 runs 13 residues. In germline, CDR1 is MDHEN, CDR2 SYDVKM.

This clonotype occurred many times. V and J are TRBV4-1 and TRBJ1-4; D is undetermined. The CDR3 covers 14 residues. Trimming stripped 1 base from V and 3 bases from J, with 6 bases between. Looked up from germline, CDR1 is MGHRA and CDR2 is YSYEKL. CDR3 DNA sequence: TGCGCCAGCAGCCAAGGGTTCGCTAATGAAAAACTGTTTTTT. Amino acids: CASSQGFANEKLFF.

Ten or more counts support this clonotype. The chain uses TRBV6-4 and TRBJ2-1; possibly TRBD2 for D (5 bases). CDR3 size: 13 residues. Per the germline V gene, CDR1 is MRHNA and CDR2 is SNTAGT. V shed 4 bases and J shed 8 bases, with 12 bases lying between them. CDR3 region: CASSGTGIDEQFF. CDR3 DNA: TGTGCCAGCAGTGGTACGGGAATCGATGAGCAGTTCTTC.

The table lists this clonotype with many counts. This chain links TRBV5-1 with TRBJ2-7; 11 bases are a match to TRBD2. The junction had 2 bases not matched to a gene; V was cut back by 0 bases and J by 3 bases. This CDR3 contains 15 residues. From germline, CDR1 is SGHRS and CDR2 YFSETQ. DNA for the CDR3: TGCGCCAGCAGCTTGGTGACTAGCGGGATCTACGAGCAGTACTTC. Translated, it gives CASSLVTSGIYEQYF.